This T cell receptor beta chain was recovered during a study of T-cell memory formation after mild COVID-19. Study at large: Clusters were largely donor specific.

With 2 bases removed from V and 6 bases from J, the gap between germline ends came to 7 bases. The germline gives CDR1 SQVTM, CDR2 ANQGSEA. The CDR3 is made up of 12 amino acids. TCRdb processed the 5' RACE reads anew with MiXCR; each CDR3 protein has one entry. The data hold more than 300,000 distinct CDR3 sequences, with roughly 15% observed a single time. The source material was PBMCs or a T cell subset sorted from them (not recorded which). The TCR sequence derives from a man aged 18 to 30 who had mild COVID-19 (a few samples of this study predate the infection). Cell type and time point are not known. The J gene is TRBJ2-2, the V gene TRBV29-1, with D maybe TRBD1 (6 bases). In DNA form, the CDR3 reads TGCAGCGTTGAATACAGGGCCGGGGAGCTGTTTTTT. Amino acid sequence: CSVEYRAGELFF.